Below are 23 T cell receptor beta chains sequenced from a single sample in a study of T cell responses to AZD1222 COVID-19 vaccine. Libraries were prepared by immunoSEQ multiplex PCR; TCRdb keeps only in-frame clonotypes and omits some of them. The sample yields about 64,000 clones, 80% seen once. The sequences come from peripheral blood, collected 28 days after the second AZD1222 dose. These receptors were collected from an adult who received the AZD1222 COVID-19 vaccine.

The rearrangement links TRBV6-6 to TRBJ2-2, with 8 positions matching TRBD1. Trimming removed 3 bases from V and 7 bases from J; junction bases left unmatched: 7. The V gene's germline CDR1 is MNHNY and CDR2 SVGAGI (reference sequence). The CDR3 contains 15 residues. The CDR3 sequence: CASSYSQGAGGELFF. In DNA, the CDR3 is TGTGCCAGCAGTTATTCCCAGGGGGCGGGCGGGGAGCTGTTTTTT.

This clone showed up just a few times. The rearrangement uses TRBV7-9 and TRBJ1-6; perhaps TRBD1 as D (5 bases). V was pared by 0 bases and J by 0 bases, with 9 bases between. Germline V gene lookup returns CDR1 SEHNR and CDR2 FQNEAQ (reference sequence). The CDR3 is 17 amino acids. The CDR3 loop reads CASSLAGDGSYNSPLHF. The CDR3 nucleotides are TGTGCCAGCAGCTTAGCGGGGGACGGCTCCTATAATTCACCCCTCCACTTT.

The rearrangement links TRBV18 to TRBJ1-1; weak D call: TRBD1 (6 bases). The CDR3 covers 13 residues. With 4 bases removed from V and 7 bases from J, the gap between germline ends came to 13 bases. Germline V gives CDR1 KGHSH, CDR2 LQKENI. The CDR3 region has the DNA TGTGCCAGCTCACGACAAACAGGGCTTGAAGCTTTCTTT. This translates into CASSRQTGLEAFF.

The chain employs TRBV4-2 and TRBJ1-2; 7 bases match TRBD1. V shed 3 bases, J shed 4 bases, and the junction held 5 bases outside the gene matches. CDR3 length: 14 residues. Germline CDR1 is LGHNA and CDR2 is YNFKEQ. CDR3 sequence: CASSQENRGYGYTF. The CDR3 bases are TGTGCCAGCAGCCAGGAGAACAGGGGCTATGGCTACACCTTC.

V is TRBV6-5 and J is TRBJ2-5; TRBD1 agrees at 7 bases. Looked up from germline, CDR1 is MNHEY and CDR2 is SVGAGI. Trimming cost V 5 bases and J 4 bases; bases outside gene matches: 10. The CDR3 runs to 15 residues. The CDR3 nucleotides are TGTGCCAGCAGTAGACGGACAGGTCTTTTAGAGACCCAGTACTTC. Amino acids: CASSRRTGLLETQYF.

In its sample, this clone was seen once. CDR3 loop: CASSPDRVFSEAFF. CDR3 coding DNA: TGTGCCAGCTCACCAGACAGGGTTTTCTCTGAAGCTTTCTTT. The chain uses TRBV18 and TRBJ1-1, with 7 bases matching TRBD1. The V and J ends lost 2 bases and 6 bases, in that order; junction bases with no gene match: 6. The CDR3 is 14 amino acids. Germline V CDR1 and CDR2: KGHSH, LQKENI.

This rearrangement joins TRBV7-3 to TRBJ2-7; 9 bases are a match to TRBD1. The CDR3 runs to 14 residues. CDR1 and CDR2 (germline): SGHTA, FQGTGA. Unmatched junction bases numbered 2, after V lost 0 bases and J lost 5 bases. The CDR3 loop is CASSLTGQGHEQYF. CDR3 DNA: TGTGCCAGCAGCTTAACGGGACAGGGCCACGAGCAGTACTTC.

Only a few counts were recorded for this clone. The chain couples TRBV5-1 to TRBJ1-2; TRBD1 is a possible D gene (6 bases). From germline, CDR1 is SGHRS and CDR2 YFSETQ. V dropped 4 bases and J dropped 7 bases, with 17 bases sitting between them. The CDR3 spans 14 residues. CDR3 nucleotides: TGCGCCAGCAGCGGGCTACAGGGAACGTTTGGCTACACCTTC. It is translated as CASSGLQGTFGYTF.

This chain connects TRBV9 to TRBJ1-6; D unclear. Germline V gene sequence: CDR1 SGDLS, CDR2 YYNGEE. The CDR3 contains 15 residues. V was shortened by 1 base and J by 0 bases, with 5 bases between the two germline ends. CDR3 sequence (DNA): TGTGCCAGCAGCGTATCGGGCTCCTATAATTCACCCCTCCACTTT. It encodes CASSVSGSYNSPLHF. Based on the CDR3 plus reference TRBV9 and TRBJ1-6, the full variable domain is DSGVTQTPKHLITATGQRVTLRCSPRSGDLSVYWYQQSLDQGLQFLIQYYNGEERAKGNILERFSAQQFPDLHSELNLSSLELGDSALYFCASSVSGSYNSPLHFGNGTRLTVT.

This rearrangement joins TRBV7-2 to TRBJ2-7, with 8 bases lining up with TRBD2. CDR3 size: 15 residues. Germline values: CDR1 SGHTA, CDR2 FQGNSA. The V gene end was trimmed by 4 bases and the J gene end by 3 bases; junction bases not matched to a gene: 8. CDR3 in amino acids: CASSSGGLPLYEQYF. In nucleotides, the CDR3 is TGTGCCAGCAGCTCGGGGGGGCTACCCCTCTACGAGCAGTACTTC.

This sequence joins TRBV4-3 and TRBJ1-6, with TRBD1 as a possible D gene (5 bases). V was cut by 0 bases and J by 0 bases, with 15 bases left in between. The CDR3 is 19 amino acids. Germline assignment: CDR1 LGHNA and CDR2 YSLEER. The CDR3 bases are TGCGCCAGCAGCCAAGATATGGGGACGCCTTCCTCCTATAATTCACCCCTCCACTTT. Translated, it gives CASSQDMGTPSSYNSPLHF.

Written as DNA, the CDR3 is TGTGCCAGTAGTGCCCAAGGGGGAAACATGAACACTGAAGCTTTCTTT. Residues: CASSAQGGNMNTEAFF. The chain couples TRBV19 to TRBJ1-1, with D tentatively TRBD1 (6 bases). Germline CDR1 reads LNHDA; CDR2 reads SQIVND (reference sequence). The CDR3 covers 16 residues. The ends were cut back, 5 bases at V and 0 bases at J, with 16 bases in the middle.

V gene TRBV5-1 combines with J gene TRBJ1-6; perhaps TRBD1 as D (5 bases). CDR1 is SGHRS, CDR2 YFSETQ, per germline. The CDR3 runs 14 residues. Trimming stripped 7 bases from V and 6 bases from J, with 14 bases between. The chain's CDR3 is CASAAATANSPLHF. Written as DNA, the CDR3 is TGCGCCAGCGCCGCTGCGACAGCTAATTCACCCCTCCACTTT.

V usage is TRBV5-4 and J usage is TRBJ2-5; D is possibly TRBD1 (7 bases). The CDR3 runs 16 residues. Trimming removed 4 bases at V and 7 bases at J, with 23 bases between. The germline gives CDR1 SGHNT, CDR2 YYREEE (reference sequence). The CDR3 DNA reads as TGTGCCAGCAGCGGAACTCCACAGGGGAAGGAGGGGACCCAGTACTTC. Translating it yields CASSGTPQGKEGTQYF.

V usage is TRBV4-2 and J usage is TRBJ1-2; no clear D. The germline V gene encodes CDR1 LGHNA and CDR2 YNFKEQ. V shed 1 base and J shed 0 bases, with 6 bases lying between them. The CDR3 totals 14 residues. CDR3 sequence: CASSQVATNYGYTF. The CDR3 DNA reads as TGTGCCAGCAGCCAAGTGGCCACTAACTATGGCTACACCTTC.

The rearrangement joins TRBV15 to TRBJ2-7; the D is unclear. CDR1 LNHNV and CDR2 YYDKDF come from the germline V gene (reference sequence). With 6 bases removed from V and 4 bases from J, the gap between germline ends came to 19 bases. The CDR3 extends over 15 amino acids. This CDR3 reads CATSRNSIPQYEQYF. CDR3 DNA: TGTGCCACCAGTAGAAATAGCATCCCTCAATACGAGCAGTACTTC. Full variable domain (rest looked up from reference TRBV15 and TRBJ2-7): DAMVIQNPRYQVTQFGKPVTLSCSQTLNHNVMYWYQQKSSQAPKLLFHYYDKDFNNEADTPDNFQSRRPNTSFCFLDIRSPGLGDTAMYLCATSRNSIPQYEQYFGPGTRLTVT.

The chain recombines TRBV5-4 with TRBJ2-2; 10 nucleotides agree with TRBD2. This CDR3 comprises 17 residues. The V segment lost 4 bases and the J segment 0 bases; nucleotides outside the gene matches: 6. Germline loops: CDR1 SGHNT, CDR2 YYREEE (reference sequence). The CDR3 sequence is CASSPSGGGPNTGELFF. The CDR3 region has the DNA TGTGCCAGCAGCCCCAGCGGGGGGGGACCGAACACCGGGGAGCTGTTTTTT.

V is TRBV30 and J is TRBJ2-3; possible D gene TRBD1, 6 bases. This CDR3 contains 12 residues. The V gene lost 2 bases and the J gene lost 5 bases, with 8 bases spanning the gap. CDR1 and CDR2 (germline): GTSNPN, SVGIG (reference sequence). As DNA, the CDR3 is TGTGCCTGGAGTCCAGGGGAAGATACGCAGTATTTT. As protein: CAWSPGEDTQYF.

The chain employs TRBV30 and TRBJ1-1; D might be TRBD1 (5 bases). The CDR3 runs 16 residues. Germline CDR1 is GTSNPN and CDR2 is SVGIG (reference sequence). Trimming pared 0 bases from V and 0 bases from J, leaving 14 bases between. Here the CDR3 DNA reads TGTGCCTGGAGTGTACATTCGGGACGGGTGAACACTGAAGCTTTCTTT. The encoded protein is CAWSVHSGRVNTEAFF. Variable domain in full (rest from reference TRBV30 and TRBJ1-1): SQTIHQWPATLVQPVGSPLSLECTVEGTSNPNLYWYRQAAGRGLQLLFYSVGIGQISSEVPQNLSASRPQDRQFILSSKKLLLSDSGFYLCAWSVHSGRVNTEAFFGQGTRLTVV.

This rearrangement joins TRBV7-2 to TRBJ1-1; no clear D gene. In germline, CDR1 is SGHTA, CDR2 FQGNSA. This CDR3 contains 17 residues. Trimming pared 1 base from V and 2 bases from J, leaving 17 bases between. CDR3 residues: CASSLELDPTINTEAFF. CDR3 sequence (DNA): TGTGCCAGCAGCTTAGAGTTGGACCCAACTATCAACACTGAAGCTTTCTTT.

This clone is a singleton in its sample. J is TRBJ2-7 and V is TRBV5-8, with TRBD1 matching over 9 bases. There are 16 residues in the CDR3. The germline V gene encodes CDR1 SGHTS and CDR2 YDEGEE. V shed 5 bases, J shed 0 bases, and the junction held 9 bases outside the gene matches. The CDR3: CASSSPGQGISYEQYF. As DNA, the CDR3 is TGTGCCAGCAGTTCTCCGGGACAGGGCATCTCCTACGAGCAGTACTTC.

This clone occurred once. The chain employs TRBV5-4 and TRBJ2-7; perhaps TRBD1 as D (5 bases). V was pared by 4 bases and J by 2 bases, with 7 bases between. The CDR3 is 12 amino acids. Germline CDR1 SGHNT, CDR2 YYREEE (reference sequence). The CDR3 is CASSLDTYEQYF. CDR3 in DNA: TGTGCCAGCAGCCTGGACACCTACGAGCAGTACTTC. Variable domain in full (rest from reference TRBV5-4 and TRBJ2-7): ETGVTQSPTHLIKTRGQQVTLRCSSQSGHNTVSWYQQALGQGPQFIFQYYREEENGRGNFPPRFSGLQFPNYSSELNVNALELDDSALYLCASSLDTYEQYFGPGTRLTVT.

The CDR3: CAWSVLRGEKLFF. The CDR3 DNA reads as TGTGCCTGGAGTGTACTTCGGGGGGAAAAACTGTTTTTT. This rearrangement joins TRBV30 to TRBJ1-4; perhaps TRBD1 as D (5 bases). Germline CDR1 reads GTSNPN; CDR2 reads SVGIG (reference sequence). V was clipped by 0 bases and J by 8 bases, with 10 bases between them. CDR3 length: 13 amino acids.